Sequencing of this T cell receptor beta chain was carried out in a study of T cells in localized non-small cell lung cancer. Study conclusions and caveats: Turning up in adjacent lung were a median around 50 of the top 100 tumor clones. The greatest T cell clonality was found in uninvolved adjacent lung (higher than in tumor).

Produced via immunoSEQ multiplex PCR; TCRdb's table is partial and in-frame only. The sample includes about 1,700 clones, around 34% seen only once; the top ten take around two fifths. By share of the sample, this clone is medium-sized. The target antigen is unknown. The CDR3 contains 15 residues. CDR1 and CDR2 (germline): SGHNT, YENEEA. The trim removed 3 bases at V and 3 bases at J, leaving 5 bases unmatched. The source is a woman aged 40 to 75 with stage II lung adenocarcinoma. This material consisted of lung tumor tissue, taken before any cancer treatment. The rearrangement joins TRBV11-3 to TRBJ2-7, with 10 bases lining up with TRBD1. CDR3: CASSFGTGEGYEQYF. For the CDR3, the DNA is TGTGCCAGCAGCTTCGGGACAGGGGAAGGCTACGAGCAGTACTTC.